A single sample is the source of the 25 T cell receptor beta chains below, sequenced in a study of type 1 regulatory T cells. These TCRs are of unknown antigen specificity. Each CDR3 protein gets one entry after TCRdb re-called the reads with MiXCR. Among about 67,000 distinct CDR3 sequences listed, around 49% were seen once. The sequenced sample consisted of cultured non-Tr1 T cells, either the whole culture or a sorted T cell fraction (not recorded which). These receptors were obtained from a human donor in good health.

On this clonotype itself: A junction end diverges from the germline sequence, so it may reflect a read error. The CDR3 DNA sequence: TGTGCCAGCAGCTTAGACCCGGGAACCGCGTATTTC. It translates to CASSLDPGTAYF. The genes are TRBV7-2 and TRBJ2-4, with D tentatively TRBD2 (5 bases). Germline loops: CDR1 SGHTA, CDR2 FQGNSA. The CDR3 is 12 residues long.

This clonotype was counted once. The chain uses TRBV18 and TRBJ1-3; D gene ambiguous. The CDR3 consists of 13 residues. CDR1 is KGHSH, CDR2 LQKENI, per germline. V lost 6 bases and J lost 0, with 6 bases in between. In DNA form, the CDR3 reads TGTGCCAGCTCCAGCAACTCTGGAAACACCATATATTTT. Translating it yields CASSSNSGNTIYF. Full variable domain (missing parts from reference TRBV18 and TRBJ1-3): NAGVMQNPRHLVRRRGQEARLRCSPMKGHSHVYWYRQLPEEGLKFMVYLQKENIIDESGMPKERFSAEFPKEGPSILRIQQVVRGDSAAYFCASSSNSGNTIYFGEGSWLTVV.

The chain has TRBV12-3 or TRBV12-4 and TRBJ1-5; TRBD1 is a possible D gene (6 bases). Trimming took 5 bases from V and 2 from J, leaving 13 bases between them. The CDR3 extends over 15 amino acids. The CDR3 loop reads CASSRAGAGNQPQHF. CDR3 in DNA: TGTGCCAGCAGTCGCGCGGGGGCGGGCAATCAGCCCCAGCATTTT.

This clonotype was observed a handful of times. The chain has TRBV20-1 and TRBJ1-5; 7 bases align to TRBD1. Germline CDR1 is DFQATT and CDR2 is SNEGSKA (reference sequence). There are 14 residues in the CDR3. Unmatched junction bases numbered 6, after V lost 5 bases and J lost 2 bases. CDR3 coding DNA: TGCAGTGCTCCCGACAGGGTAGGCAATCAGCCCCAGCATTTT. This translates into CSAPDRVGNQPQHF.

As to this clonotype: A much larger clone is a single base away; this may be a read error. The rearrangement links TRBV2 to TRBJ2-1, with D possibly called TRBD1 or TRBD2 (5 bases each). CDR3 length: 13 residues. Germline CDR1 is SNHLY and CDR2 is FYNNEI. The CDR3 coding sequence is TGTGCCAGCAGTTCGAGACAGCGGTATGAGCAGCTCTTC. Translation: CASSSRQRYEQLF.

V and J are TRBV14 and TRBJ1-2; the D gene is possibly TRBD1 (6 bases). V was clipped by 3 bases and J by 2 bases, with 10 bases between them. There are 14 residues in the CDR3. Germline V lookup: CDR1 SGHDN, CDR2 FVKESK. The chain's CDR3 is CASSQLGTNYGYTF. DNA of the CDR3: TGTGCCAGCAGCCAGCTAGGGACAAACTATGGCTACACCTTC.

V is TRBV5-1 and J is TRBJ2-2, with D unclear. This CDR3 comprises 14 residues. V lost 0 bases to trimming and J lost 7 bases, with 10 bases between them. CDR1 and CDR2 from the germline V gene are SGHRS and YFSETQ. This chain's CDR3 is CASSLGFSSGELFF. The CDR3 DNA is TGCGCCAGCAGCTTGGGGTTTAGTAGCGGGGAGCTGTTTTTT.

The V and J genes are TRBV5-1 and TRBJ2-3, with D maybe TRBD2 (7 bases). Trimming took 2 bases from V and 8 from J, leaving 18 bases between them. This CDR3 is 15 amino acids long. Germline CDR1 and CDR2: SGHRS and YFSETQ. This chain's CDR3 is CASSLGAGALGTQYF. The CDR3 DNA sequence: TGCGCCAGCAGCTTAGGCGCGGGGGCGCTTGGTACGCAGTATTTT.

To note about this clonotype: Mismatch with germline at one junction end may stem from a read error. This chain joins TRBV7-2 and TRBJ2-1, with no clear D. CDR1 is SGHTA and CDR2 is FQGNSA in the germline V gene. The CDR3 is made up of 12 amino acids. The CDR3 sequence is CASSLTYNEEFF. As DNA, the CDR3 is TGTGCCAGCAGCCTTACCTACAATGAGGAGTTCTTC.

The chain recombines TRBV20-1 with TRBJ2-3; D is unresolved. The germline V gene has CDR1 DFQATT and CDR2 SNEGSKA (reference sequence). The CDR3 sequence is 12 residues long. Trimming removed 3 bases from V and 6 bases from J, with 10 bases in between. CDR3 nucleotides: TGCAGTGCTAGCCCCATGGCCGATACGCAGTATTTT. As protein: CSASPMADTQYF.

V is TRBV12-3 or TRBV12-4 and J is TRBJ1-6; TRBD1 matches 7 bases. V lost 6 bases, J lost 6 bases, and 8 bases stayed unmatched. The CDR3 has 15 amino acids. The CDR3 spells CASRGRQGRNSPLHF. CDR3 bases: TGTGCCAGCAGGGGACGACAGGGACGTAATTCACCCCTCCACTTT.

This clonotype was recorded once. The genes are TRBV2 and TRBJ2-3; maybe TRBD1 (5 bases). Per germline, CDR1 SNHLY and CDR2 FYNNEI. V was shortened by 3 bases and J by 3 bases, with 7 bases between the two germline ends. CDR3 size: 13 residues. The CDR3 loop reads CASSEYRTDTQYF. The CDR3 coding sequence is TGTGCCAGCAGTGAGTACAGGACAGATACGCAGTATTTT.

This clonotype was observed a few times. The chain links TRBV20-1 to TRBJ2-3; the D is unclear. Germline V gene lookup returns CDR1 DFQATT and CDR2 SNEGSKA (reference sequence). V lost 5 bases to trimming and J lost 6 bases, with 9 bases between them. The CDR3 contains 11 residues. This CDR3 reads CSAELKDTQYF. In nucleotides, the CDR3 is TGCAGTGCTGAACTAAAGGATACGCAGTATTTT.

The chain recombines TRBV5-1 with TRBJ1-5; 9 positions match TRBD1. CDR3 size: 13 residues. Trimming cost V 4 bases and J 11 bases; bases outside gene matches: 7. CDR1 is SGHRS, CDR2 YFSETQ, per germline. Written as DNA, the CDR3 is TGCGCCAGCAGCCCGGGACAGGGTGAGGCCCAGCATTTT. Its protein is CASSPGQGEAQHF.

On this clonotype itself: The junction and the germline gene differ at one end; a read error may be behind it. The chain combines TRBV7-2 with TRBJ2-5; 8 bases agree with TRBD2. Germline CDR1 and CDR2: SGHTA and FQGNSA. The CDR3 extends over 14 amino acids. The CDR3 DNA reads as TGTGCCAGCAGCTTCGGGCGGGGGGAAGAGACCCAGTACTTT. Translated: CASSFGRGEETQYF.

The gene calls are TRBV11-2 and TRBJ2-5; D is unclear. V lost 0 bases and J lost 5, with 4 bases in between. Germline V lookup: CDR1 SGHAT, CDR2 FQNNGV. The CDR3 is 12 residues long. In nucleotides, the CDR3 is TGTGCCAGCAGCTTAGATCGTGAGACCCAGTACTTC. It specifies CASSLDRETQYF.

This clonotype was observed a handful of times. The rearrangement joins TRBV2 to TRBJ2-2; no definite D call. The CDR3 totals 14 residues. Germline values: CDR1 SNHLY, CDR2 FYNNEI. V was pared by 8 bases and J by 6 bases, with 16 bases between. DNA of the CDR3: TGTGCCAGCCTGATTGGTTGGGTGGCCGGGGAGCTGTTTTTT. The encoded protein is CASLIGWVAGELFF.

The V gene is TRBV20-1, the J gene TRBJ2-3, with 10 nucleotides matching TRBD2. Germline trimming cut 1 base from V and 5 bases from J; bases unmatched to any gene: 3. CDR1 DFQATT and CDR2 SNEGSKA come from the germline V gene (reference sequence). The CDR3 spans 14 residues. CDR3 protein: CSARASGGIDTQYF. CDR3 bases: TGCAGTGCTAGAGCTAGCGGGGGCATAGATACGCAGTATTTT.

This clonotype was seen a handful of times. V usage is TRBV12-3 or TRBV12-4 and J usage is TRBJ1-3; D is unclear. This CDR3 spans 14 amino acids. Trimming stripped 4 bases from V and 2 bases from J, with 9 bases between. The CDR3 bases are TGTGCCAGCAGTTCCCAGTGGGCTGGAAACACCATATATTTT. Protein product: CASSSQWAGNTIYF.

The rearrangement joins TRBV12-3 or TRBV12-4 to TRBJ2-3; 14 bases map to TRBD2. CDR3 length: 19 residues. V lost 6 bases and J lost 6; bases outside the gene matches: 17. The CDR3 sequence is CASSHLGLAGERVRDTQYF. DNA for the CDR3: TGTGCCAGCAGCCACCTGGGACTAGCGGGGGAGCGGGTGAGGGATACGCAGTATTTT.

The chain couples TRBV6-1 to TRBJ2-7; 7 bases agree with TRBD2. This CDR3 has 15 amino acids. V was pared by 0 bases and J by 0 bases, with 2 bases of the junction left unmatched. Per the germline V gene, CDR1 is MNHNS and CDR2 is SASEGT. This chain's CDR3 is CASSEASSGSYEQYF. CDR3 nucleotide sequence: TGTGCCAGCAGTGAAGCGTCTAGCGGCTCCTACGAGCAGTACTTC.

The rearrangement joins TRBV5-5 to TRBJ1-6, with D perhaps TRBD1 (6 bases). Germline V gene data show CDR1 as SGHKS and CDR2 as YYEKEE (reference sequence). Trimming left V 2 bases short and J 8 bases short, with 11 bases between. The CDR3 contains 14 residues. CDR3 in amino acids: CASSFPDRYSPLHF. Written as DNA, the CDR3 is TGTGCCAGCAGCTTTCCGGACAGATATTCACCCCTCCACTTT.

The rearrangement joins TRBV18 to TRBJ1-6; tentatively, D is TRBD1 (6 bases). V dropped 2 bases and J dropped 5 bases, with 10 bases sitting between them. Germline V lookup: CDR1 KGHSH, CDR2 LQKENI. The CDR3 totals 15 residues. The CDR3 DNA is TGTGCCAGCTCACCAAGGGGGGGGGATAATTCACCCCTCCACTTT. Its translation: CASSPRGGDNSPLHF.

Only one count was recorded for this clonotype. The CDR3 ends on some other residue instead of the conserved phenylalanine or tryptophan, so this is likely a read error. This rearrangement joins TRBV10-2 to TRBJ1-1; 7 nucleotides line up with TRBD1. Germline loops: CDR1 WSHSY, CDR2 SAAADI. The V and J ends lost 5 bases and 7 bases, in that order; junction bases with no gene match: 7. The CDR3 is made up of 13 amino acids. The CDR3: CASSRGQALEAFL. As DNA, the CDR3 is TGCGCCAGCAGTCGAGGACAGGCGCTTGAAGCTTTCCTT.

The chain joins TRBV5-6 to TRBJ1-5; D may be TRBD1 (6 bases). CDR3 length: 16 residues. The germline V gene has CDR1 SGHDT and CDR2 YYEEEE. Trimming shortened V by 1 base and J by 4 bases, and 15 bases separated the two germline ends. Here the CDR3 DNA reads TGTGCCAGCAGCTTGAGGGGACACCTAGCAAATCAGCCCCAGCATTTT. It codes for CASSLRGHLANQPQHF.